A single sample is the source of the 28 T cell receptor beta chains below, sequenced in a study of blood T cell repertoires in COVID-19. Generated by immunoSEQ multiplex PCR, the TCRdb table keeps only in-frame clones and is missing some. The data show about 140,000 clones, 88% seen once. Material for sequencing was peripheral blood. These receptor sequences come from a man between 45 and 60 years old with active or convalescent COVID-19.

The rearrangement joins TRBV19 to TRBJ2-2; 9 bases match TRBD2. CDR3 length equals 19 residues. The germline CDR1 and CDR2 sequences are LNHDA and SQIVND (reference sequence). The junction had 13 bases not matched to a gene; V was cut back by 1 base and J by 4 bases. DNA of the CDR3: TGTGCCAGTAGTATAGTTGGCCTGACTAGCGGAAGAAGCACCGGGGAGCTGTTTTTT. It yields the protein CASSIVGLTSGRSTGELFF.

J is TRBJ2-1 and V is TRBV19; tentative D call: TRBD1 (6 bases). The V gene's germline CDR1 is LNHDA and CDR2 SQIVND (reference sequence). The CDR3 runs 16 residues. V lost 5 bases and J 0 bases, leaving 14 bases between the germline ends. CDR3 residues: CASSPLQGSSYNEQFF. In DNA, the CDR3 is TGTGCCAGTAGTCCCCTACAGGGATCCTCCTACAATGAGCAGTTCTTC.

The genes are TRBV14 and TRBJ2-7; weak D call: TRBD1 (6 bases). Germline-derived CDR1 and CDR2 are SGHDN and FVKESK. The V end lost 0 bases, the J end lost 5 bases, and 17 bases lay between the germline ends. This CDR3 comprises 16 residues. The CDR3 loop reads CASSQEFSRGVHEQYF. In DNA, the CDR3 is TGTGCCAGCAGCCAAGAGTTCAGCAGGGGAGTCCACGAGCAGTACTTC.

V is TRBV7-9 and J is TRBJ2-1; 10 bases align to TRBD2. Germline V gene sequence: CDR1 SEHNR, CDR2 FQNEAQ (reference sequence). The CDR3 extends over 16 amino acids. V lost 7 bases to trimming and J lost 3 bases; unmatched junction nucleotides: 9. The CDR3 DNA reads TGTGCCAGCACCTCTAGCGGGAGAGAACACTACAATGAGCAGTTCTTC. It is translated as CASTSSGREHYNEQFF.

The rearrangement joins TRBV5-1 to TRBJ2-1, with D tentatively TRBD2 (6 bases). V lost 6 bases, J lost 4 bases, and 14 bases lay in between. The length of the CDR3 is 14 residues. The germline CDR1 and CDR2 sequences are SGHRS and YFSETQ. The CDR3 region has the DNA TGCGCCAGCAATGTTGGGGGGTTGTACAATGAGCAGTTCTTC. Residues: CASNVGGLYNEQFF.

The chain combines TRBV28 with TRBJ1-4; 7 bases are a match to TRBD1. After removal of 5 bases from V and 4 bases from J, the junction contained 10 bases not matched to a gene. There are 16 residues in the CDR3. Germline CDR1 reads MDHEN; CDR2 reads SYDVKM. The CDR3 protein is CASSPRGARGNEKLFF. The CDR3 DNA sequence: TGTGCCAGCAGTCCCAGGGGGGCCAGGGGTAATGAAAAACTGTTTTTT.

This sequence joins TRBV19 and TRBJ2-3; no firm D call. The V end lost 5 bases, the J end lost 5 bases, and 11 bases lay between the germline ends. This CDR3 region has 13 residues. CDR1 is LNHDA, CDR2 SQIVND, per germline (reference sequence). The CDR3 spells CASSGVAIDTQYF. The CDR3 bases are TGTGCCAGTAGTGGAGTAGCTATAGATACGCAGTATTTT.

The V and J genes are TRBV7-9 and TRBJ2-3; D is unclear. Deletions cut 2 bases from V and 2 bases from J, with 8 bases between. Per germline, CDR1 SEHNR and CDR2 FQNEAQ (reference sequence). The CDR3 runs 14 residues. The CDR3, as DNA: TGTGCCAGCAGCTTATGGCAGAACACAGATACGCAGTATTTT. Protein: CASSLWQNTDTQYF.

The CDR3 here is CASSTAGTSGTDTQYF. The DNA for the CDR3 is TGCGCCAGCAGCACGGCCGGGACTAGCGGGACAGATACGCAGTATTTT. The chain carries TRBV5-1 and TRBJ2-3, with 12 bases matching TRBD2. The CDR3 consists of 16 residues. V dropped 4 bases and J dropped 3; count of bases not matched to a gene: 6. Germline CDR1 and CDR2: SGHRS and YFSETQ.

The chain uses TRBV28 and TRBJ1-4; 9 nucleotides match TRBD1. Germline CDR1 MDHEN, CDR2 SYDVKM. The CDR3 is 15 residues long. J was trimmed by 7 bases and V by 6 bases; bases with no gene match: 9. CDR3 sequence: CASSPTGGGFEKLFF. CDR3 DNA: TGTGCCAGCAGCCCGACAGGGGGTGGGTTTGAAAAACTGTTTTTT.

The chain couples TRBV3-1 (or the pseudogene TRBV3-2) to TRBJ2-5; 7 positions match TRBD2. Germline V gene data show CDR1 as LGHDT and CDR2 as YNNKEL (reference sequence). The CDR3 consists of 15 residues. J was trimmed by 2 bases and V by 3 bases; bases with no gene match: 6. CDR3 bases: TGTGCCAGCAGCCAGATGTTAGCGGGTCAAGAGACCCAGTACTTC. Encoded protein: CASSQMLAGQETQYF.

The chain joins TRBV9 to TRBJ2-1; 11 nucleotides align to TRBD2. Looked up from germline, CDR1 is SGDLS and CDR2 is YYNGEE. V shed 0 bases and J 9 bases; nucleotides not matched to a gene: 5. CDR3 length equals 15 residues. The CDR3: CASSVESLAGGEQFF. CDR3 in DNA: TGTGCCAGCAGCGTAGAATCCCTAGCGGGAGGTGAGCAGTTCTTC.

The chain has TRBV19 and TRBJ2-1; 9 bases line up with TRBD2. The length of the CDR3 is 16 residues. With 1 base clipped from V and 4 bases from J, the junction kept 5 bases outside the gene matches. CDR1 is LNHDA, CDR2 SQIVND, per germline (reference sequence). The DNA for the CDR3 is TGTGCCAGTAGTATAGCTGTGACTAGCGGTTACAATGAGCAGTTCTTC. Its protein product is CASSIAVTSGYNEQFF.

The chain joins TRBV4-1 to TRBJ1-2, with D maybe TRBD1 (6 bases). CDR3 size: 15 residues. Germline V lookup: CDR1 MGHRA, CDR2 YSYEKL. Between the trimmed V and J ends, which lost 5 bases and 4 bases, there was a span of 17 bases. CDR3 protein: CASSYPGASAYGYTF. The CDR3 DNA sequence: TGCGCCAGCAGCTATCCAGGGGCGTCCGCCTATGGCTACACCTTC.

V gene TRBV7-2 combines with J gene TRBJ2-3; 8 nucleotides agree with TRBD2. Losses at the gene ends were 5 bases for V and 5 bases for J; bases not matched to a gene: 6. The length of the CDR3 is 14 residues. Germline lookup yields CDR1 SGHTA and CDR2 FQGNSA. CDR3 sequence (DNA): TGTGCCAGCAGCGCGGGACTAGTTGGAGATACGCAGTATTTT. Translating it yields CASSAGLVGDTQYF. Filled out from reference TRBV7-2 and TRBJ2-3, the complete variable domain reads GAGVSQSPSNKVTEKGKDVELRCDPISGHTALYWYRQSLGQGLEFLIYFQGNSAPDKSGLPSDRFSAERTGGSVSTLTIQRTQQEDSAVYLCASSAGLVGDTQYFGPGTRLTVL.

The chain joins TRBV9 to TRBJ1-1, with a weak D call TRBD1 (5 bases). The V and J ends lost 6 bases and 1 base respectively, with 13 bases between them. The CDR3 runs 14 residues. The germline gives CDR1 SGDLS, CDR2 YYNGEE. CDR3 in DNA: TGTGCCAGCACTCCAGCGGGGGGGAACACTGAAGCTTTCTTT. Encoded protein: CASTPAGGNTEAFF.

The chain links TRBV28 to TRBJ1-2; D gene uncertain. This CDR3 region has 14 residues. With 3 bases removed from V and 5 bases from J, the gap between germline ends came to 13 bases. The V gene's germline CDR1 is MDHEN and CDR2 SYDVKM. The CDR3: CASSFRASVYGYTF. The CDR3 DNA reads TGTGCCAGCAGTTTCCGAGCGTCAGTTTATGGCTACACCTTC.

The rearrangement uses TRBV28 and TRBJ1-4; a weak D match, TRBD1 (5 bases). Trimming took off 5 bases at V and 8 bases at J, with 18 bases between the two ends. The germline CDR1 and CDR2 sequences are MDHEN and SYDVKM. CDR3 length equals 15 residues. The CDR3 sequence: CASSPKGGAREKLFF. The CDR3 DNA is TGTGCCAGCAGTCCTAAGGGAGGGGCCAGGGAAAAACTGTTTTTT. The complete variable domain, with remaining parts taken from reference TRBV28 and TRBJ1-4, reads DVKVTQSSRYLVKRTGEKVFLECVQDMDHENMFWYRQDPGLGLRLIYFSYDVKMKEKGDIPEGYSVSREKKERFSLILESASTNQTSMYLCASSPKGGAREKLFFGSGTQLSVL.

To note about this clone: It is likely a read error, because the conserved phenylalanine at the end of the CDR3 is missing. The limits of the CDR3 on the DNA are not certain, so only TCRdb's listed CDR3 is given. J is TRBJ2-3 and V is TRBV4-1; TRBD2, as called in the table, went unchecked against the DNA. From its first to its last residue, the CDR3 has 10 amino acids. CDR1 is MGHRA and CDR2 is YSYEKL in the germline V gene. This chain's CDR3 is CASSQDLLSG.

This clone has only one observation. The chain has TRBV11-2 and TRBJ2-7, with 11 bases that match TRBD2. The trim removed 5 bases at V and 0 bases at J, leaving 6 bases unmatched. The CDR3 has 16 residues. CDR1 is SGHAT, CDR2 FQNNGV, per germline. CDR3 coding DNA: TGTGCCAGCAGCCGACTCCTAGCGGGAGGCTCCTACGAGCAGTACTTC. Its protein product is CASSRLLAGGSYEQYF.

The chain recombines TRBV4-1 with TRBJ2-3; 12 nucleotides align to TRBD2. CDR1 is MGHRA, CDR2 YSYEKL, per germline. V lost 4 bases and J lost 3; bases outside the gene matches: 5. The CDR3 spans 16 residues. DNA of the CDR3: TGCGCCAGCAGCCGATCGACTAGCGGGAGTACAGATACGCAGTATTTT. Translation: CASSRSTSGSTDTQYF.

This chain uses TRBV12-3 or TRBV12-4 with TRBJ2-1; D uncertain. The length of the CDR3 is 11 residues. V gave up 5 bases and J gave up 7 bases, with 6 bases separating them. CDR3 nucleotide sequence: TGTGCCAGCAGTCTTCTGAATGAGCAGTTCTTC. Translating it yields CASSLLNEQFF.

V and J are TRBV5-4 and TRBJ2-3; 11 bases are shared with TRBD2. Trimming at V came to 4 bases and at J to 1 base, leaving 11 bases not matched to a gene. The CDR3 loop spans 18 amino acids. Germline V lookup: CDR1 SGHNT, CDR2 YYREEE (reference sequence). The DNA of the CDR3 is TGTGCCAGCAGCGGCGGACTAGCGGGTCTTCCCCGCACAGATACGCAGTATTTT. Amino acid sequence: CASSGGLAGLPRTDTQYF.

The chain uses TRBV11-2 and TRBJ1-1, with 8 bases lining up with TRBD1. The length of the CDR3 is 11 residues. V shed 6 bases, J shed 11 bases, and the junction held 5 bases outside the gene matches. CDR1 SGHAT and CDR2 FQNNGV come from the germline V gene. This CDR3 is CASRPTGVAFF. CDR3 nucleotide sequence: TGTGCCAGCAGACCGACAGGGGTCGCTTTCTTT.

CDR3 sequence (DNA): TGTGCCAGCTCACCAGGACTAGCGGGAACAAGCACAGATACGCAGTATTTT. Its protein is CASSPGLAGTSTDTQYF. This chain connects TRBV18 to TRBJ2-3, with 12 bases lining up with TRBD2. The J segment lost 0 bases and the V segment lost 2 bases, leaving 3 bases of the junction unmatched. The CDR3 is 17 amino acids. The V gene's germline CDR1 is KGHSH and CDR2 LQKENI.

V and J are TRBV4-1 and TRBJ1-2; 8 bases map to TRBD1. V dropped 3 bases and J dropped 1; count of bases not matched to a gene: 4. CDR1 MGHRA and CDR2 YSYEKL come from the germline V gene. The CDR3 loop spans 15 amino acids. The CDR3 nucleotides read TGCGCCAGCAGCCAGACAGGGGTTGGTAACTATGGCTACACCTTC. Translation gives CASSQTGVGNYGYTF.

This rearrangement joins TRBV19 to TRBJ2-7; 10 nucleotides line up with TRBD2. Per germline, CDR1 LNHDA and CDR2 SQIVND (reference sequence). Losses at the gene ends were 6 bases for V and 1 base for J; bases not matched to a gene: 9. The CDR3 runs to 16 residues. The CDR3 protein is CASRLRVAGGSYEQYF. The CDR3 DNA sequence: TGTGCCAGTAGGCTCCGGGTAGCGGGAGGATCCTACGAGCAGTACTTC.

V is TRBV18 and J is TRBJ1-1, with D uncertain. The CDR3 is 15 residues long. Trimming stripped 3 bases from V and 0 bases from J, with 11 bases between. Looked up from germline, CDR1 is KGHSH and CDR2 is LQKENI. CDR3 sequence reads: CASSPGPGMNTEAFF. The CDR3 DNA reads TGTGCCAGCTCACCGGGCCCAGGTATGAACACTGAAGCTTTCTTT.